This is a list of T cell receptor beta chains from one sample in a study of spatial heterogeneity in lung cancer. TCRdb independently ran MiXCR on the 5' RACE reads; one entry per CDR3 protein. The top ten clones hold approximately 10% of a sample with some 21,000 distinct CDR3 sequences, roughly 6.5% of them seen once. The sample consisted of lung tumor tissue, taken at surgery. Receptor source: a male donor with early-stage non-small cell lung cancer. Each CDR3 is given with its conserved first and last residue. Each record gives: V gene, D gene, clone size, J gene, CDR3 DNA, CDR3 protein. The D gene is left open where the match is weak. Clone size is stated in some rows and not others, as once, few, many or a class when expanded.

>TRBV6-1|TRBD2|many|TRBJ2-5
TGTGCCAGCAGTGAATTAGCGGGGGCTCAAGAGACCCAGTACTTC
CASSELAGAQETQYF
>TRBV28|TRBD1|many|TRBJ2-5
TGTGCCAGCAGGAGAGACAGGGGCAACCAAGAGACCCAGTACTTC
CASRRDRGNQETQYF
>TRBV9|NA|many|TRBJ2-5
TGTGCCAGCAGCCTGGGGACCTACCTAACGGCCCAGTACTTC
CASSLGTYLTAQYF
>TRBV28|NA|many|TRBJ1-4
TGTGCCTCCTCAGGAGGTGCCCAGAATGAAAAACTGTTTTTT
CASSGGAQNEKLFF
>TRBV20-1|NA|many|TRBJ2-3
TGCAGTGCTAGCGGTTACACAGATACGCAGTATTTT
CSASGYTDTQYF
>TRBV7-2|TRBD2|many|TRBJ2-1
TGTGCCAGCAGCACCCTCAGCGGGAGGGCCTTTAATGAGCAGTTCTTC
CASSTLSGRAFNEQFF
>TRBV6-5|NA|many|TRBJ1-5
TGTGCCAGCAGTTACGGTAACAATCAGCCCCAGCATTTT
CASSYGNNQPQHF
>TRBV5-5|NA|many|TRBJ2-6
TGTGCCAGCAGCTATCAAGCTCGGCCCGCGGGGGCCAACGTCCTGACTTTC
CASSYQARPAGANVLTF
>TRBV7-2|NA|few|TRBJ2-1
TGTGCCTGGGGCGGGCCCGCGGTGAATGAGCAGTTCTTC
CAWGGPAVNEQFF
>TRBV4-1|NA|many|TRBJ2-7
TGCGCCAGCAGCCAAGGACTAGGGGGCGCTTCGGGCGAGCAGTACTTC
CASSQGLGGASGEQYF
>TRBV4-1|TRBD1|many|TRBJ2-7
TGCGGTCAGGTCGACAGGGTCGGAGAGCAGTACTTC
CGQVDRVGEQYF
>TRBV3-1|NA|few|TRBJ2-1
TGTGCCAGCACTCTGAGGGGCGGGTTGAATGAGCAGTTCTTC
CASTLRGGLNEQFF
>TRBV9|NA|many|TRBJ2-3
TGTGCCAGCAGCGTAAGTACAGGGAGCACAGATACGCAGTATTTT
CASSVSTGSTDTQYF
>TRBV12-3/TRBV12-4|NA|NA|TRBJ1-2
TGTGCCAGCAGTTTCGAAGGGTCCTATGGCTACACCTTC
CASSFEGSYGYTF
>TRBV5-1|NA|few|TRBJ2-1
TGCGCCAGCAGCTTGGATCCAGGGATTGGGGATGAGCAGTTCTTC
CASSLDPGIGDEQFF
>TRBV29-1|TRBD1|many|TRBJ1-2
TGCAGCGTTGATAGGCCAGGGGGCTATGGCTACACCTTC
CSVDRPGGYGYTF
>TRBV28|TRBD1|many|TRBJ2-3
TGTGCCAGCAGTTTACCGTGGGACAGGAGCACAGATACGCAGTATTTT
CASSLPWDRSTDTQYF
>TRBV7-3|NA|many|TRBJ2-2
TGTGCCAGCAGCTTAGAGCCACGGGGCGGGGAGCTGTTTTTT
CASSLEPRGGELFF
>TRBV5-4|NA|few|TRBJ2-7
TGTGCCAGCAGCTTGGGGTACGAGCAGTACTTC
CASSLGYEQYF
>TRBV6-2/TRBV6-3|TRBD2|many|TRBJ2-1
TGTGCCAGCACCCCCCCCCTAGGGGGCGGGAGGGCCTTTGAGCAGTTCTTC
CASTPPLGGGRAFEQFF
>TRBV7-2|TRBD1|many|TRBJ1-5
TGTGCCAGCAGACCGGGACAGGGGGATGGTCAGCCCCAGCATTTT
CASRPGQGDGQPQHF
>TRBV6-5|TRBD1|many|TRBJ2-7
TGTGCCAGCAGTTTGTACGCCAGGGGGTCAAAAAACGAGCAGTACTTC
CASSLYARGSKNEQYF
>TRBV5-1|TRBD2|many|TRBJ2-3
TGCGCCAGCAGCCGAGCGGGAGTAGCCGATACGCAGTATTTT
CASSRAGVADTQYF
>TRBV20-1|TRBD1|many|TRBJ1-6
TGCAGTGCTGCCGGACAGGGTTCGGGCTCACCCCTCCACTTT
CSAAGQGSGSPLHF
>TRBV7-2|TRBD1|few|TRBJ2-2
TGTGCCAGCAGCTTTGGGACAGGGATCACCGGGGAGCTGTTTTTT
CASSFGTGITGELFF
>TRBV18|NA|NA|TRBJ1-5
TGTGCCAGCTCCCCCGCCAGCAATCAGCCCCAGCATTTT
CASSPASNQPQHF
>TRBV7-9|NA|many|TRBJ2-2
TGTGCCAGCAGCCCCCACCTGGGGGTCCCCGGGGAGCTGTTTTTT
CASSPHLGVPGELFF
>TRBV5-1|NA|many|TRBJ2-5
TGCGCCAGCAGCTTGGTGGGGCTAGCTTACCTGGTGGAGACCCAGTACTTC
CASSLVGLAYLVETQYF
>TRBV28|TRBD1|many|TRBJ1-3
TGTGCCAGCAGTTTATCAGGGACAGCCTTACTTATCTCTGGAAACACCATATATTTT
CASSLSGTALLISGNTIYF
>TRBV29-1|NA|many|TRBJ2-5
TGCAGCGTTGGGGTGAGGGGGTTACAAGAGACCCAGTACTTC
CSVGVRGLQETQYF
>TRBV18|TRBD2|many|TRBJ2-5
TGTGCCAGCTCAATAGCGGGAGGAAGGGAGACCCAGTACTTC
CASSIAGGRETQYF
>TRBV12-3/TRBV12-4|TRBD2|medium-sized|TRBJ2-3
TGTGCCAGCAGAAGAGGGACTACCGCTGGGGATACGCAGTATTTT
CASRRGTTAGDTQYF
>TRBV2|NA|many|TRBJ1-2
TGTGCCAGCAGGGTCCTTGCTAACTATGGCTACACCTTC
CASRVLANYGYTF
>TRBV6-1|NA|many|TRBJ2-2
TGTGCCAGCAGTGAACAAAGGGGACACAACACCGGGGAGCTGTTTTTT
CASSEQRGHNTGELFF
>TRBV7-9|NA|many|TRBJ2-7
TGTGCCAGCAGCCCCCCGGCCCGAGAGCAGTACTTC
CASSPPAREQYF
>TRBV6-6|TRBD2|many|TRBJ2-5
TGTGCCAGCAGCCACCTTAGCGGGGGGTCGGAGACCCAGTACTTC
CASSHLSGGSETQYF
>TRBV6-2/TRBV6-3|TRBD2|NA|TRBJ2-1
TGTGCCAGCAGTCCCGGGACTAGCGGGCGTTCCTACAATGAGCAGTTCTTC
CASSPGTSGRSYNEQFF
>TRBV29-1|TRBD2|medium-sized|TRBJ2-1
TGCAGCGTCTGGAGGGCTAGCGGGAGAACGAGCTCCTACAATGAGCAGTTCTTC
CSVWRASGRTSSYNEQFF